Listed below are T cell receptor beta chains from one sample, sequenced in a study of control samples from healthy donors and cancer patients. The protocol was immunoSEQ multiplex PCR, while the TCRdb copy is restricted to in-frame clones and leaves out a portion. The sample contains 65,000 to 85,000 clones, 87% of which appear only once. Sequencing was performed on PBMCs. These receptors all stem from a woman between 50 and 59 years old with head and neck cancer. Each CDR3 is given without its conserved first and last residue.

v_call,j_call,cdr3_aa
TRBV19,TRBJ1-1,ASSLSPGLEAF
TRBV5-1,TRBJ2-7,ASSLLGQSYEQY
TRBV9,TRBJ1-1,ASSVSPNTEAF
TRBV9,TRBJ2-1,ASSVVGGREQF
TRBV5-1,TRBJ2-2,ASSLGQNTGELF
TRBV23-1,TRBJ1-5,ASSQGGGADLEVGSNQPQH
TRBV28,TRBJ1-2,ASSNGGSYGYT
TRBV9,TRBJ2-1,ASSVLQGGPNNEQF
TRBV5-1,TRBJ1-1,ASSLAGSVNTEAF
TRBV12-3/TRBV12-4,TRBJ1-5,ASSFTGTAQH
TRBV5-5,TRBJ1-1,ASRGAGMNTEAF
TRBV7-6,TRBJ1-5,ASSFVPGGGGNQPQH
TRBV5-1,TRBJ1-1,ASSIQGERTEAF
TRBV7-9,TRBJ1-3,ASSRSAVSGNTIY
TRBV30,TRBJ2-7,AWSWGDLLLEQY
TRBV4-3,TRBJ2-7,ASSLPDIPYEQY
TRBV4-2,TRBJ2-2,ASSQGVAGANTGELF
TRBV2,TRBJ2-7,ASSEGSGAYEQY
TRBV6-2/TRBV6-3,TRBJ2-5,ASSYGGLAGQETQY
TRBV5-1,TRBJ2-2,ASSQTGSGTGELF
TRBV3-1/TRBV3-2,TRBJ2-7,ASSQGPPVSSYEQY
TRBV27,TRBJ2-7,ASSDGTQAYEQY
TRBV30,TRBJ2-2,AWSVSRNTGELF
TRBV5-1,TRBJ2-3,ASSLIGTDTQY
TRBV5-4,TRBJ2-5,ASSPLGGARETQY
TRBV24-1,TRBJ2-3,ATSDHTGFSTDTQY
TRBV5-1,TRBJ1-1,ASVRDRAINTEAF
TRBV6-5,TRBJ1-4,ASRGAGARAELF
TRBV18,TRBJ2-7,ASSQTATASEQY
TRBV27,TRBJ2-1,ASSLPGGPTNEQF
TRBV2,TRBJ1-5,ASSVRWGGDQPQH
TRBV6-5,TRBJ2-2,ASSYSTALGELF
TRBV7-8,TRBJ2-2,ASTDDREAPTGDLF
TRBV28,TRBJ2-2,ASSPASTGELF
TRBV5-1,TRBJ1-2,ASSRETNYGYT
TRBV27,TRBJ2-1,ASSGLAGLNSYNEQF
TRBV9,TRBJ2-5,ASSVEGGETQY
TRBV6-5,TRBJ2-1,ATQRSDEQF
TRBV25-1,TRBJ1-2,ASSDPDRGSSGYT
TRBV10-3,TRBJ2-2,AISETPGGPGELF
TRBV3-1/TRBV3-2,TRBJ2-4,ASSQDELRLAKNIQY
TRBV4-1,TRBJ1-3,ASSQVQSGNTIY
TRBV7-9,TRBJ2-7,ASSPQLAGGHYEQY
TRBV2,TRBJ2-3,ASSDTTLRGRSTDTQY
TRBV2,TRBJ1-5,ASSDRFNQPQH
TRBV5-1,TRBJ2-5,ASSPDRTETQY
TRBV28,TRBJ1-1,ASFRQGTENTEAF
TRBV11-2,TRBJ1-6,ASSRTTGTNSPLH
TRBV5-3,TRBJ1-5,ARSQGQPQH
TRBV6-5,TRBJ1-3,ASSTTGNTIY
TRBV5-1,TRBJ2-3,ASMRAASTDTQY
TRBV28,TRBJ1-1,ASSFLRGRDTEAF
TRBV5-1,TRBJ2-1,ASSFLGDEQF